This entry lists 28 T cell receptor beta chains sequenced from one sample in a study of OX40 agonist ivuxolimab in advanced cancers. Assay used: immunoSEQ multiplex PCR; TCRdb lists only in-frame clones, some missing. The sample holds around 31,000 clones, about 88% seen once. Sequenced here: CD4+ or CD8+ T cells sorted from blood, sampled in a trial of the OX40 agonist ivuxolimab. The receptors derive from an adult with an advanced solid tumor such as melanoma, head and neck, liver or kidney cancer.

The CDR3 here is CASSADGSNQPQHF. For the CDR3, the DNA is TGTGCCAGCAGTGCCGACGGTAGCAATCAGCCCCAGCATTTT. The chain is built from TRBV9 and TRBJ1-5, with unresolved D. The CDR3 has 14 residues. Trimming removed 5 bases at V and 0 bases at J, with 9 bases between. Germline CDR1 and CDR2: SGDLS and YYNGEE.

The rearrangement joins TRBV27 to TRBJ1-5, with D hard to call. Per the germline V gene, CDR1 is MNHEY and CDR2 is SMNVEV (reference sequence). Trimming removed 5 bases from V and 3 bases from J, with 11 bases in between. The CDR3 consists of 14 residues. Here the CDR3 DNA reads TGTGCCAGCAGTGGACGGTCCAACAATCAGCCCCAGCATTTT. Translated: CASSGRSNNQPQHF.

V gene TRBV5-1 combines with J gene TRBJ2-1; D remains ambiguous. Trimming stripped 2 bases from V and 8 bases from J, with 23 bases between. The CDR3 contains 17 residues. Germline CDR1 and CDR2: SGHRS and YFSETQ. The CDR3 spells CASSFSGTGSSIDEQFF. CDR3 sequence (DNA): TGCGCCAGCAGCTTTTCCGGAACCGGCTCGAGTATCGATGAGCAGTTCTTC. The whole variable domain, remainder taken from reference TRBV5-1 and TRBJ2-1, is KAGVTQTPRYLIKTRGQQVTLSCSPISGHRSVSWYQQTPGQGLQFLFEYFSETQRNKGNFPGRFSGRQFSNSRSEMNVSTLELGDSALYLCASSFSGTGSSIDEQFFGPGTRLTVL.

This clone has only one observation. V and J are TRBV5-4 and TRBJ2-1, with 13 positions matching TRBD2. The trim removed 4 bases at V and 8 bases at J, leaving 9 bases unmatched. Germline CDR1 SGHNT, CDR2 YYREEE (reference sequence). The CDR3 length is 16 residues. Here the CDR3 DNA reads TGTGCCAGCAGCCCCGGGACTAGCGGGAAACCCTATGAGCAGTTCTTC. Encoded protein: CASSPGTSGKPYEQFF.

This clone was picked up one time. V is TRBV6-4 and J is TRBJ1-5; D gene uncertain. Trimming left V 6 bases short and J 2 bases short, with 14 bases between. This CDR3 spans 15 amino acids. Germline CDR1 reads MRHNA; CDR2 reads SNTAGT. This CDR3 reads CASSPVAGGNQPQHF. The CDR3 region has the DNA TGTGCCAGCAGCCCCGTGGCTGGGGGCAATCAGCCCCAGCATTTT.

V usage is TRBV9 and J usage is TRBJ1-2, with D possibly TRBD1 on 5 matching bases. Germline V gene data show CDR1 as SGDLS and CDR2 as YYNGEE. Trimming took 3 bases from V and 2 from J, leaving 14 bases between them. The CDR3 totals 15 residues. Here the CDR3 reads CASSGRTMGNYGYTF. DNA for the CDR3: TGTGCCAGCAGCGGACGGACAATGGGAAACTATGGCTACACCTTC.

This clone appeared a single time. The CDR3 spells CASSAGQSYEQYF. The CDR3 DNA follows: TGTGCCAGCAGCGCAGGACAGTCCTACGAGCAGTACTTC. The rearrangement joins TRBV9 to TRBJ2-7; perhaps TRBD1 as D (6 bases). V lost 3 bases and J 1 base, leaving 8 bases between the germline ends. The CDR3 totals 13 residues. Germline V gives CDR1 SGDLS, CDR2 YYNGEE. Filled out from reference TRBV9 and TRBJ2-7, the complete variable domain reads DSGVTQTPKHLITATGQRVTLRCSPRSGDLSVYWYQQSLDQGLQFLIQYYNGEERAKGNILERFSAQQFPDLHSELNLSSLELGDSALYFCASSAGQSYEQYFGPGTRLTVT.

The rearrangement links TRBV6-5 to TRBJ2-1; D is unresolved. The CDR3 covers 14 residues. V shed 6 bases and J shed 0 bases, with 9 bases lying between them. The V gene's germline CDR1 is MNHEY and CDR2 SVGAGI. DNA for the CDR3: TGTGCCAGCAGCCTTTTGAGCTCCTACAATGAGCAGTTCTTC. This sequence encodes CASSLLSSYNEQFF.

The genes are TRBV7-9 and TRBJ1-1; D might be TRBD1 (6 bases). This CDR3 region has 17 residues. Deletions cut 0 bases from V and 1 base from J, with 15 bases between. Germline V CDR1 and CDR2: SEHNR, FQNEAQ (reference sequence). The CDR3 here is CASSLAGWQGPNTEAFF. In nucleotides, the CDR3 is TGTGCCAGCAGCTTAGCAGGTTGGCAGGGGCCGAACACTGAAGCTTTCTTT.

J is TRBJ2-5 and V is TRBV27; 9 bases line up with TRBD1. This CDR3 spans 15 amino acids. Per the germline V gene, CDR1 is MNHEY and CDR2 is SMNVEV (reference sequence). V gave up 6 bases and J gave up 4 bases; unmatched junction bases: 9. The CDR3 is CASRIRDRVGETQYF. The DNA for the CDR3 is TGTGCCAGCAGGATCCGGGACAGGGTTGGAGAGACCCAGTACTTC.

This clone was picked up a small number of times. The chain has TRBV5-4 and TRBJ2-7; D is unresolved. CDR1 and CDR2 (germline): SGHNT, YYREEE (reference sequence). V shed 2 bases and J shed 7 bases, with 7 bases lying between them. The CDR3 runs to 11 residues. The CDR3 region is CASSLLSEQYF. The DNA for the CDR3 is TGTGCCAGCAGCTTACTTAGTGAGCAGTACTTC.

This chain connects TRBV6-5 to TRBJ2-1; D remains ambiguous. This CDR3 comprises 15 residues. V was pared by 5 bases and J by 1 base, with 12 bases between. The germline gives CDR1 MNHEY, CDR2 SVGAGI. DNA for the CDR3: TGTGCCAGCAGTATTGGGCTGGGTTCCTACAATGAGCAGTTCTTC. Translating gives CASSIGLGSYNEQFF.

This chain links TRBV27 with TRBJ2-3; 9 bases map to TRBD2. This CDR3 region has 17 residues. Germline-derived CDR1 and CDR2 are MNHEY and SMNVEV (reference sequence). The V gene end was trimmed by 6 bases and the J gene end by 1 base; junction bases not matched to a gene: 11. CDR3 nucleotide sequence: TGTGCCAGCAGCACCTCCCCTGGACTAGCGCGCACAGATACGCAGTATTTT. This codes for CASSTSPGLARTDTQYF.

The chain couples TRBV10-2 to TRBJ2-3, with D possibly TRBD2 on 6 matching bases. CDR3 length: 13 residues. V lost 5 bases, J lost 4 bases, and 10 bases lay in between. CDR1 is WSHSY and CDR2 is SAAADI in the germline V gene. CDR3 DNA: TGCGCCAGCAGTACGGGAGCGGCAGATACGCAGTATTTT. It codes for CASSTGAADTQYF.

This chain connects TRBV7-9 to TRBJ2-3; D possibly corresponds to TRBD2 (5 bases). Germline CDR1 and CDR2: SEHNR and FQNEAQ (reference sequence). The CDR3 is made up of 15 amino acids. V was pared by 1 base and J by 2 bases, with 10 bases between. CDR3 residues: CASSLGAGLTDTQYF. DNA of the CDR3: TGTGCCAGCAGCTTAGGGGCGGGTCTCACAGATACGCAGTATTTT. The full variable domain, with the rest looked up from reference TRBV7-9 and TRBJ2-3, is DTGVSQNPRHKITKRGQNVTFRCDPISEHNRLYWYRQTLGQGPEFLTYFQNEAQLEKSRLLSDRFSAERPKGSFSTLEIQRTEQGDSAMYLCASSLGAGLTDTQYFGPGTRLTVL.

This chain joins TRBV27 and TRBJ2-1, with 15 nucleotides matching TRBD2. With V trimmed by 4 bases and J by 8 bases, 9 bases remained unmatched. CDR3 length equals 17 residues. Germline CDR1 reads MNHEY; CDR2 reads SMNVEV (reference sequence). CDR3 residues: CASSSGTSGRSDHEQFF. The CDR3 DNA reads TGTGCCAGCAGTTCCGGGACTAGCGGGAGGAGTGACCATGAGCAGTTCTTC.

The chain uses TRBV27 and TRBJ2-3, with 13 bases matching TRBD2. Germline CDR1 is MNHEY and CDR2 is SMNVEV (reference sequence). Trimming at V came to 6 bases and at J to 3 bases, leaving 9 bases not matched to a gene. The CDR3 is made up of 17 amino acids. In DNA form, the CDR3 reads TGTGCCAGCAGCCCCCTTACTAGCGGGAGGGGTACAGATACGCAGTATTTT. Translation gives CASSPLTSGRGTDTQYF.

Only one count was recorded for this clone. The chain links TRBV7-2 to TRBJ2-1; D perhaps matches TRBD2 (6 bases). The CDR3 totals 14 residues. Germline V gives CDR1 SGHTA, CDR2 FQGNSA. The V gene lost 1 base and the J gene lost 8 bases, with 12 bases spanning the gap. The CDR3 coding sequence is TGTGCCAGCAGCTTAGTCCTAGCGATCCATGAGCAGTTCTTC. Translated, it gives CASSLVLAIHEQFF.

The V gene is TRBV28, the J gene TRBJ2-2; D is perhaps TRBD1 or TRBD2 (6 bases each). The CDR3 runs 16 residues. CDR1 MDHEN and CDR2 SYDVKM come from the germline V gene. Trimming left V 7 bases short and J 7 bases short, with 22 bases between. The CDR3 loop is CASTDLGGPKDGELFF. The DNA for the CDR3 is TGTGCCAGCACCGACCTTGGGGGGCCCAAGGACGGGGAGCTGTTTTTT.

The V call is TRBV5-1, the J call TRBJ2-1; TRBD2 matches 16 bases. The length of the CDR3 is 19 residues. The germline gives CDR1 SGHRS, CDR2 YFSETQ. V lost 4 bases to trimming and J lost 7 bases; unmatched junction nucleotides: 14. In nucleotides, the CDR3 is TGCGCCAGCAGCGCAAGAGGGACTAGCGGGAGGGCCGGGTTGAATGAGCAGTTCTTC. Residues: CASSARGTSGRAGLNEQFF.

This sequence joins TRBV28 and TRBJ2-2; 9 bases fit TRBD2. With 5 bases clipped from V and 7 bases from J, the junction kept 8 bases outside the gene matches. The CDR3 is 15 amino acids. Germline CDR1 and CDR2: MDHEN and SYDVKM. CDR3 sequence reads: CASSPLAGASGELFF. CDR3 nucleotide sequence: TGTGCCAGCAGTCCGTTAGCGGGGGCGAGCGGGGAGCTGTTTTTT.

This clone was picked up one time. The CDR3 DNA sequence: TGTGCCAGCAGACTGGGGAAGCGCCCGCACAATGAGCAGTTCTTC. Translation gives CASRLGKRPHNEQFF. The chain uses TRBV28 and TRBJ2-1; D uncertain. Trimming stripped 6 bases from V and 5 bases from J, with 17 bases between. The germline V gene encodes CDR1 MDHEN and CDR2 SYDVKM. The CDR3 has 15 residues.

The chain links TRBV7-9 to TRBJ2-7; D might be TRBD2 (6 bases). The V gene's germline CDR1 is SEHNR and CDR2 FQNEAQ (reference sequence). This CDR3 is built from 14 residues. V gave up 5 bases and J gave up 3 bases, with 14 bases separating them. CDR3 bases: TGTGCCAGCAGCCTTGGAGGGGCCTACTACGAGCAGTACTTC. As protein: CASSLGGAYYEQYF.

The chain links TRBV28 to TRBJ1-1; D gene ambiguous. Trimming stripped 3 bases from V and 0 bases from J, with 5 bases between. The length of the CDR3 is 13 residues. The germline gives CDR1 MDHEN, CDR2 SYDVKM. The CDR3 protein is CASSFAVNTEAFF. Written as DNA, the CDR3 is TGTGCCAGCAGTTTCGCAGTGAACACTGAAGCTTTCTTT.

The chain employs TRBV19 and TRBJ2-1; possible D gene TRBD2, 5 bases. This CDR3 is 12 amino acids long. Germline V gives CDR1 LNHDA, CDR2 SQIVND (reference sequence). With 9 bases removed from V and 3 bases from J, the gap between germline ends came to 9 bases. The CDR3 is CASGIYYNEQFF. In nucleotides, the CDR3 is TGTGCCAGCGGGATCTACTACAATGAGCAGTTCTTC.

The gene calls are TRBV5-1 and TRBJ2-7, with D uncertain. Germline lookup yields CDR1 SGHRS and CDR2 YFSETQ. V lost 2 bases and J 0 bases, leaving 6 bases between the germline ends. This CDR3 contains 13 residues. CDR3 nucleotide sequence: TGCGCCAGCAGCTTACGGACCTCCTACGAGCAGTACTTC. Its translation is CASSLRTSYEQYF.

This rearrangement joins TRBV9 to TRBJ2-1; D unclear. The CDR3 covers 11 residues. V lost 4 bases and J lost 10, with 9 bases in between. From germline, CDR1 is SGDLS and CDR2 YYNGEE. The CDR3 DNA follows: TGTGCCAGCAGCCCCGAACCAGAGCAGTTCTTC. It translates to CASSPEPEQFF. Drawing the rest from reference TRBV9 and TRBJ2-1, the complete variable domain is DSGVTQTPKHLITATGQRVTLRCSPRSGDLSVYWYQQSLDQGLQFLIQYYNGEERAKGNILERFSAQQFPDLHSELNLSSLELGDSALYFCASSPEPEQFFGPGTRLTVL.

Points on this clone: This sample also contains other DNA sequences that code for the same CDR3. The genes are TRBV7-8 and TRBJ1-5, with D tentatively TRBD1 (5 bases). The germline V gene has CDR1 SGHVS and CDR2 FQNEAQ. Between the trimmed V and J ends, which lost 8 bases and 3 bases, there was a span of 17 bases. The CDR3 spans 15 residues. CDR3 in DNA: TGTGCCAGCGTTTCAGGGAGGGGAAACAATCAGCCCCAGCATTTT. Translation gives CASVSGRGNNQPQHF.